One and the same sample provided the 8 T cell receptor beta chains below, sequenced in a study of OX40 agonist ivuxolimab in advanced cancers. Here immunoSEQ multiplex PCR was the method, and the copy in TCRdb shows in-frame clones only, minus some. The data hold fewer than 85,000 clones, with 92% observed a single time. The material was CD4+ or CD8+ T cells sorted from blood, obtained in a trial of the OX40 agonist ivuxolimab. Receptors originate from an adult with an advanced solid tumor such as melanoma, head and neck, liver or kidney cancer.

In DNA form, the CDR3 reads TGTGCCAGCAGCCGACTATCTGAGGGAGAAAAACTGTTTTTT. It translates to CASSRLSEGEKLFF. The V gene is TRBV7-9, the J gene TRBJ1-4, with D hard to call. The CDR3 spans 14 residues. In germline, CDR1 is SEHNR, CDR2 FQNEAQ (reference sequence). The germline V and J ends were trimmed by 5 bases and 8 bases, with 15 bases remaining between them. The full variable domain, in which reference TRBV7-9 and TRBJ1-4 provide the parts outside the CDR3, is DTGVSQNPRHKITKRGQNVTFRCDPISEHNRLYWYRQTLGQGPEFLTYFQNEAQLEKSRLLSDRFSAERPKGSFSTLEIQRTEQGDSAMYLCASSRLSEGEKLFFGSGTQLSVL.

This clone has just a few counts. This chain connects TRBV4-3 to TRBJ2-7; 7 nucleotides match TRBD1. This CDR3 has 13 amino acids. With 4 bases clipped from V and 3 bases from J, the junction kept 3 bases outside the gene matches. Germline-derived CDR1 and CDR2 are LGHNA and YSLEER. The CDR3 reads CASSLGTDYEQYF. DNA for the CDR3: TGCGCCAGCAGCCTAGGGACAGACTACGAGCAGTACTTC.

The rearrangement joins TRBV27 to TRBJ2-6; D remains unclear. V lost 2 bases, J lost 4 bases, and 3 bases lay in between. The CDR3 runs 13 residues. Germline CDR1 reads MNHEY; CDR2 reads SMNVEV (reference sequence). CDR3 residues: CASSLTGANVLTF. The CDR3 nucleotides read TGTGCCAGCAGTTTAACCGGGGCCAACGTCCTGACTTTC. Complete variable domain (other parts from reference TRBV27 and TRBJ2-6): EAQVTQNPRYLITVTGKKLTVTCSQNMNHEYMSWYRQDPGLGLRQIYYSMNVEVTDKGDVPEGYKVSRKEKRNFPLILESPSPNQTSLYFCASSLTGANVLTFGAGSRLTVL.

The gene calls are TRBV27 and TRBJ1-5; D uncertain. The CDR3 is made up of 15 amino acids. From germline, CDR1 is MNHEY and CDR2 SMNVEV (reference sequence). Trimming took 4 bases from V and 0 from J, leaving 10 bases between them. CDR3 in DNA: TGTGCCAGCAGTTCGACGGTGTATAGCAATCAGCCCCAGCATTTT. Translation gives CASSSTVYSNQPQHF.

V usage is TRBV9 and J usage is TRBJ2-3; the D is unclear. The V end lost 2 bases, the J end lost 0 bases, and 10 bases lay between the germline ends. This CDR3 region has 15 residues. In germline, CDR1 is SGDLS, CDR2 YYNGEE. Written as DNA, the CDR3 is TGTGCCAGCAGCGTCCAAGGGTCTAGCACAGATACGCAGTATTTT. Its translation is CASSVQGSSTDTQYF.

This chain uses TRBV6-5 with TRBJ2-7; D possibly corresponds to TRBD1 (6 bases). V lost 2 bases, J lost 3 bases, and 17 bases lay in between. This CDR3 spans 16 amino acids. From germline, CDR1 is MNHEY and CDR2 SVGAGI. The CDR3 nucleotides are TGTGCCAGCAGTTACCGCCCCCAGGGGAACATCTACGAGCAGTACTTC. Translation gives CASSYRPQGNIYEQYF.

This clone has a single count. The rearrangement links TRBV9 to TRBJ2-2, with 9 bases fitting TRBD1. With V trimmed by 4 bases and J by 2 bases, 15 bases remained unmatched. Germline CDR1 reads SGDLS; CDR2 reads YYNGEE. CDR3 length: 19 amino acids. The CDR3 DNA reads TGTGCCAGCAGCCCCCGAGGGGGGACAGGGCGGTCCAACACCGGGGAGCTGTTTTTT. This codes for CASSPRGGTGRSNTGELFF.

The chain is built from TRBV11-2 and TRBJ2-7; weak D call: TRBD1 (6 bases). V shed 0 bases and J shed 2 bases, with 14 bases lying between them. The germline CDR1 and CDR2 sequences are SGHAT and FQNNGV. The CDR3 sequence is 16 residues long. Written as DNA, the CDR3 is TGTGCCAGCAGCTTAGATCGAACAGGGAAAACCTACGAGCAGTACTTC. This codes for CASSLDRTGKTYEQYF. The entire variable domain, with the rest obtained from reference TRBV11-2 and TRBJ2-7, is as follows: EAGVAQSPRYKIIEKRQSVAFWCNPISGHATLYWYQQILGQGPKLLIQFQNNGVVDDSQLPKDRFSAERLKGVDSTLKIQPAKLEDSAVYLCASSLDRTGKTYEQYFGPGTRLTVT.